The following is a TCR beta chain sequence with its context. The antigen is undetermined. V trimming: 5 bases; J trimming: 7 bases; junction bases outside the gene matches: 11. Germline V CDR1 and CDR2: SGHTA, FQGTGA. The CDR3 sequence is 15 residues long. The data originate from a study of naive and memory T cell subsets. Whole-study results and caveats: Naive repertoires, especially CD8, held a few larger clonotypes, possibly memory cells re-expressing CD45RA. Each distinct alpha or beta sequence counts as one clonotype.

From the second PCR step, alpha and beta chains were amplified apart. CMV status came from CD4+ IFNgamma after overnight CMV lysate stimulation. Two oligonucleotides, mixed equimolar, formed the beta constant-region primer covering TRBC1 and TRBC2. Ligated cDNA was amplified by four rounds of PCR with nested alpha and beta constant-region primers and SP2. TCRdb re-analysed the UMI-ligation and nested PCR reads in MiXCR, keeping a single row per CDR3 protein. Of about 160,000 distinct CDR3 sequences in the sample, 22% were seen once. This TCR came from a human donor in good health. V usage is TRBV7-3 and J usage is TRBJ2-1; 7 bases match TRBD1. Sequencing was performed on naive CD4+ T cells from blood. CDR3 sequence reads: CASSPQRGQRNEQFF. The CDR3 DNA sequence: TGTGCCAGCAGCCCACAGAGGGGGCAAAGAAATGAGCAGTTCTTC.